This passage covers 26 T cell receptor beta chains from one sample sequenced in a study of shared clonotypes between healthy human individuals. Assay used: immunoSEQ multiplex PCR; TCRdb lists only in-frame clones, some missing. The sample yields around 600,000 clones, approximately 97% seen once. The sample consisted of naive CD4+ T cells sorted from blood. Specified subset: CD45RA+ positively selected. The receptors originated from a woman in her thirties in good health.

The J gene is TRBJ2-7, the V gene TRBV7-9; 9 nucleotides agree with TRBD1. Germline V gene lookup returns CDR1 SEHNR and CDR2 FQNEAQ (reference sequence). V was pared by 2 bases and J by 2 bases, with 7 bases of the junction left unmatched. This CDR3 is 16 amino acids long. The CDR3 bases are TGTGCCAGCAGCTTATCCGGGGGGACAGGGACCTACGAGCAGTACTTC. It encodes CASSLSGGTGTYEQYF.

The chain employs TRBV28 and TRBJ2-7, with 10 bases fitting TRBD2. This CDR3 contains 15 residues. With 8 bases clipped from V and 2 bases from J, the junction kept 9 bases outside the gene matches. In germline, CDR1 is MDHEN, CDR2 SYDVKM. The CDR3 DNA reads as TGTGCCAGCTGTGGAGCGGGAGGGCCCCCCTACGAGCAGTACTTC. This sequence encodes CASCGAGGPPYEQYF.

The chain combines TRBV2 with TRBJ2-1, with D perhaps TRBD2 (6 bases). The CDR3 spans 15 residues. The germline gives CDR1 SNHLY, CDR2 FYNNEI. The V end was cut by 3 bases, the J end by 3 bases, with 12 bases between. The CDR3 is CASSELASHYNEQFF. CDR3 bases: TGTGCCAGCAGTGAGCTAGCGTCCCACTACAATGAGCAGTTCTTC.

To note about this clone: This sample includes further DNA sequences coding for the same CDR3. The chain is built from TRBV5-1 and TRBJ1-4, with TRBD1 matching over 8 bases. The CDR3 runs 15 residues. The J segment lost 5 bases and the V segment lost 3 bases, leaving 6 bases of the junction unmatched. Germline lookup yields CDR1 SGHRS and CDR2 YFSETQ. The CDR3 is CASSSGTGGNEKLFF. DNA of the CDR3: TGCGCCAGCAGCTCGGGGACAGGAGGAAATGAAAAACTGTTTTTT.

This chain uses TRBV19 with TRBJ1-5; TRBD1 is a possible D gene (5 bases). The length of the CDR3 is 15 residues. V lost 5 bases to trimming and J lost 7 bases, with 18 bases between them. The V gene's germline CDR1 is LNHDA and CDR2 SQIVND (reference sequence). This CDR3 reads CASSPVAQGWQPQHF. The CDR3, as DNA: TGTGCCAGTAGTCCGGTAGCCCAGGGTTGGCAGCCCCAGCATTTT.

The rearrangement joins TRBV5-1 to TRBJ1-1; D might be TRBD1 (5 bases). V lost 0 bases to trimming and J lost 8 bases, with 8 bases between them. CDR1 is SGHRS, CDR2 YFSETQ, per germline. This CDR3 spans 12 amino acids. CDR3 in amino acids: CASSLEEGEAFF. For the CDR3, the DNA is TGCGCCAGCAGCTTGGAAGAGGGGGAAGCTTTCTTT.

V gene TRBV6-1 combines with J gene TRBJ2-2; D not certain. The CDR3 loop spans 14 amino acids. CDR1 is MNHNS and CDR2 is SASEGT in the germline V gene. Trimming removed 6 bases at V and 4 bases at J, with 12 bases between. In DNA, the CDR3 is TGTGCCAGCAGATTCGTAAAAGGCACCGGGGAGCTGTTTTTT. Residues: CASRFVKGTGELFF.

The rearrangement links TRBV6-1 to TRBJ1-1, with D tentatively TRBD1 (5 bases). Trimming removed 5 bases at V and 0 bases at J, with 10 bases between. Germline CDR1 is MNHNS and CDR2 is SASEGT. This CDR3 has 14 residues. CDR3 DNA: TGTGCCAGCAGTCAACAGGAGATGAACACTGAAGCTTTCTTT. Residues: CASSQQEMNTEAFF.

The CDR3 spells CASSSTSGGTYEQYF. CDR3 coding DNA: TGTGCCAGCAGCTCAACTAGCGGGGGGACCTACGAGCAGTACTTC. This chain links TRBV6-6 with TRBJ2-7, with 12 bases matching TRBD2. Per the germline V gene, CDR1 is MNHNY and CDR2 is SVGAGI (reference sequence). The CDR3 sequence is 15 residues long. Trimming removed 6 bases from V and 2 bases from J; junction bases left unmatched: 5.

The CDR3 nucleotides are TGTGCCAGCAGTTATGGGCGGTTCCAAGAGACCCAGTACTTC. Its protein is CASSYGRFQETQYF. The chain is built from TRBV6-5 and TRBJ2-5; D gene ambiguous. The germline V gene has CDR1 MNHEY and CDR2 SVGAGI. V was trimmed by 3 bases and J by 1 base, leaving 9 bases between them. The CDR3 extends over 14 amino acids.

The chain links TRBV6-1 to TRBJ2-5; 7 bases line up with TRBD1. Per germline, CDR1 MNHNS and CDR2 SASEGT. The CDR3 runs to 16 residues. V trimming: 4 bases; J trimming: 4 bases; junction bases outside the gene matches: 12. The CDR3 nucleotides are TGTGCCAGCAGTGTCGGGACAGCCCGACCGAGAGAGACCCAGTACTTC. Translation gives CASSVGTARPRETQYF.

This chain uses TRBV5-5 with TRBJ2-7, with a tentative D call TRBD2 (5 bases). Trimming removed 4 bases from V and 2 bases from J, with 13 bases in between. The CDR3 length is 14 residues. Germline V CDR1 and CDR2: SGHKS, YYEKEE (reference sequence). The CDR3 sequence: CASSPRPEAYEQYF. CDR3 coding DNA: TGTGCCAGCAGCCCACGACCGGAGGCCTACGAGCAGTACTTC. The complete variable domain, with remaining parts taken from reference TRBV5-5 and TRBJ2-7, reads DAGVTQSPTHLIKTRGQQVTLRCSPISGHKSVSWYQQVLGQGPQFIFQYYEKEERGRGNFPDRFSARQFPNYSSELNVNALLLGDSALYLCASSPRPEAYEQYFGPGTRLTVT.

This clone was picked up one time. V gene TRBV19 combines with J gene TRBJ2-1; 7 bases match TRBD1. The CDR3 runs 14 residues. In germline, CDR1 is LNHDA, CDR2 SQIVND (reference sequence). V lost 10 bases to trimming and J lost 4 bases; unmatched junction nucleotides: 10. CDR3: CATQRTGPYNEQFF. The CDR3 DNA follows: TGTGCCACACAACGGACAGGACCATACAATGAGCAGTTCTTC.

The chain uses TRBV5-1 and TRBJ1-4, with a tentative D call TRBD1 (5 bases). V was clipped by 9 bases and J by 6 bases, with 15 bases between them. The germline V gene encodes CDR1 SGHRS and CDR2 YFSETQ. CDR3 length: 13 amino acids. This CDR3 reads CATRGYEDEKLFF. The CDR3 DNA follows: TGCGCCACCCGGGGGTATGAGGATGAAAAACTGTTTTTT.

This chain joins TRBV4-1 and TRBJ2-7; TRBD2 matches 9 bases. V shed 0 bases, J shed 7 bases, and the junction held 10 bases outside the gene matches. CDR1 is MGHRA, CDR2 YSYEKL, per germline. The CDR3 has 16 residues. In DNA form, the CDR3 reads TGCGCCAGCAGCCAAGATGTGGCGGGAGGGTCTCAAGAGCAGTACTTC. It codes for CASSQDVAGGSQEQYF.

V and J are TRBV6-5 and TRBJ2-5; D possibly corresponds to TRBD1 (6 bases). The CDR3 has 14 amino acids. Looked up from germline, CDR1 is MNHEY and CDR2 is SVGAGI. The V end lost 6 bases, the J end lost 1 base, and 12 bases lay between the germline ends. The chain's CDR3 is CASRESDSQETQYF. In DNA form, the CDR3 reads TGTGCCAGCAGAGAGTCGGACAGCCAAGAGACCCAGTACTTC.

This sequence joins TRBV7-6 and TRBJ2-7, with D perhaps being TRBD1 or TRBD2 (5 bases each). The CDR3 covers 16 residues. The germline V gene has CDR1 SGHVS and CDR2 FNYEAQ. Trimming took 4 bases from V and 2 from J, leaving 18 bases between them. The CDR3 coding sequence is TGTGCCAGCAGCTCAAACCCACCTCGAGGGGCCTACGAGCAGTACTTC. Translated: CASSSNPPRGAYEQYF. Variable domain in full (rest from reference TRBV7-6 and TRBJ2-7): GAGVSQSPRYKVTKRGQDVALRCDPISGHVSLYWYRQALGQGPEFLTYFNYEAQQDKSGLPNDRFSAERPEGSISTLTIQRTEQRDSAMYRCASSSNPPRGAYEQYFGPGTRLTVT.

This CDR3 is CASSLERGGRKNAYNEQFF. DNA for the CDR3: TGCGCCAGCAGCTTGGAACGTGGCGGCAGGAAGAATGCCTACAATGAGCAGTTCTTC. V is TRBV5-1 and J is TRBJ2-1; D uncertain. The germline V gene has CDR1 SGHRS and CDR2 YFSETQ. The CDR3 is 19 residues long. Trimming left V 0 bases short and J 2 bases short, with 21 bases between. Full variable domain (remainder filled in from reference TRBV5-1 and TRBJ2-1): KAGVTQTPRYLIKTRGQQVTLSCSPISGHRSVSWYQQTPGQGLQFLFEYFSETQRNKGNFPGRFSGRQFSNSRSEMNVSTLELGDSALYLCASSLERGGRKNAYNEQFFGPGTRLTVL.

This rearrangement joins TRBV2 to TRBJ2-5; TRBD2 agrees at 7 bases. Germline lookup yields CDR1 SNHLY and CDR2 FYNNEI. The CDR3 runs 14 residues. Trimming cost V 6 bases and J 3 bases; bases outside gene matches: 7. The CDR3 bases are TGTGCCAGCAGGACAGCGGGAAGAGAAGAGACCCAGTACTTC. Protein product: CASRTAGREETQYF.

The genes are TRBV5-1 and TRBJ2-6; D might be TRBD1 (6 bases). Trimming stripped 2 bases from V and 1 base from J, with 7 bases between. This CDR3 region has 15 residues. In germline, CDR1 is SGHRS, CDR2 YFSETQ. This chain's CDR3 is CASSLQGSGANVLTF. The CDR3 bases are TGCGCCAGCAGCTTACAGGGTTCTGGGGCCAACGTCCTGACTTTC.

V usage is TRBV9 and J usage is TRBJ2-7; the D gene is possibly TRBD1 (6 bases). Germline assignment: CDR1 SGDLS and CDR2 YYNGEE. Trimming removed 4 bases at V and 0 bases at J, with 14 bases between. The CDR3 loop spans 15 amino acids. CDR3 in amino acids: CASSPSGAFSYEQYF. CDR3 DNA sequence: TGTGCCAGCAGCCCGTCAGGGGCCTTCTCCTACGAGCAGTACTTC.

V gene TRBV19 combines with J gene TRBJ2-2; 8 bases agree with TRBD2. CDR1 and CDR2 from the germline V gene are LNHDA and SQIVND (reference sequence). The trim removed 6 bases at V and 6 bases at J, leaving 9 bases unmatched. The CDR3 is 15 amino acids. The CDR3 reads CASRTGTSGSGELFF. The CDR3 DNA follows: TGTGCCAGTAGGACCGGGACTAGTGGATCCGGGGAGCTGTTTTTT.

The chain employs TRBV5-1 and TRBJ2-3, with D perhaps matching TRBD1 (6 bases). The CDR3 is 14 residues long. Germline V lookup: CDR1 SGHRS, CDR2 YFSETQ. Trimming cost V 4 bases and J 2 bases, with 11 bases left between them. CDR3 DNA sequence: TGCGCCAGCAGCAGACAGGAGAACACAGATACGCAGTATTTT. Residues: CASSRQENTDTQYF.

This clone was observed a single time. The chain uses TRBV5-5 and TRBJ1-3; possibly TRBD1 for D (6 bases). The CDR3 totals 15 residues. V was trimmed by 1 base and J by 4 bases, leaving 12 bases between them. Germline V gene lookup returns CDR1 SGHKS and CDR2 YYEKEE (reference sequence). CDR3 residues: CASSLNRAAGNTIYF. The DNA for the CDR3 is TGTGCCAGCAGCTTGAACAGGGCGGCCGGAAACACCATATATTTT.

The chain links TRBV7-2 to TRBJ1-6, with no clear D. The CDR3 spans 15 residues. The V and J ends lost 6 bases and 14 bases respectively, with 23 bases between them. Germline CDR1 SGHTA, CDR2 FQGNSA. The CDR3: CASRSRLSRNWSLHF. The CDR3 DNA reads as TGTGCCAGCAGATCACGACTATCCAGGAACTGGTCCCTCCACTTT.

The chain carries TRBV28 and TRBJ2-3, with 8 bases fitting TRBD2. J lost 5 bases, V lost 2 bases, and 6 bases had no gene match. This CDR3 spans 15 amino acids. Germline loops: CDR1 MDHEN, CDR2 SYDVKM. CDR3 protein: CASSLGGRLQDTQYF. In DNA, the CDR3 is TGTGCCAGCAGTTTAGGCGGGAGGCTCCAAGATACGCAGTATTTT. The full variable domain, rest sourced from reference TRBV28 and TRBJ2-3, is DVKVTQSSRYLVKRTGEKVFLECVQDMDHENMFWYRQDPGLGLRLIYFSYDVKMKEKGDIPEGYSVSREKKERFSLILESASTNQTSMYLCASSLGGRLQDTQYFGPGTRLTVL.